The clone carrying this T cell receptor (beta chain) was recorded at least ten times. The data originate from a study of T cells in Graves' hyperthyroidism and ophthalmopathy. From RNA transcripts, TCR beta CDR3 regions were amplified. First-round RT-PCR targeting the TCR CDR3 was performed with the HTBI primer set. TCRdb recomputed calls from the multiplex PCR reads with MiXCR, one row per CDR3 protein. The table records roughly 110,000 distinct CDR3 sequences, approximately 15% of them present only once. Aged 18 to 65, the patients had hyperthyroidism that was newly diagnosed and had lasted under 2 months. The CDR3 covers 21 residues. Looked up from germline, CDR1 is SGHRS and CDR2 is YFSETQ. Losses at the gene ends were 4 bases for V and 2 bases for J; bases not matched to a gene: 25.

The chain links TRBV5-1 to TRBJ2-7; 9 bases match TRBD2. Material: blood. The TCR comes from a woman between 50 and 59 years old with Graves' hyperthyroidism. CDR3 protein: CASSPFLSSGGPAGGTYEQYF. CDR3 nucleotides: TGCGCCAGCAGCCCGTTCTTGTCGTCGGGGGGGCCGGCGGGAGGGACCTACGAGCAGTACTTC.